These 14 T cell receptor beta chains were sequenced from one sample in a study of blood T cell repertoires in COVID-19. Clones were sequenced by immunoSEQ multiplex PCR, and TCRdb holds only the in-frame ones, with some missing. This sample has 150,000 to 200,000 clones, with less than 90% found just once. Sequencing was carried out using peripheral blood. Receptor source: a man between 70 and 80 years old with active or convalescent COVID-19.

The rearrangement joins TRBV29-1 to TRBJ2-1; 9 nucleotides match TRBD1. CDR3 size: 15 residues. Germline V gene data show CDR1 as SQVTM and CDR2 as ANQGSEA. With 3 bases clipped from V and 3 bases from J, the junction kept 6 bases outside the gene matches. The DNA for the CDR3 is TGCAGCGTTGACAAAGGGGACAGGGTCTACAATGAGCAGTTCTTC. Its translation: CSVDKGDRVYNEQFF.

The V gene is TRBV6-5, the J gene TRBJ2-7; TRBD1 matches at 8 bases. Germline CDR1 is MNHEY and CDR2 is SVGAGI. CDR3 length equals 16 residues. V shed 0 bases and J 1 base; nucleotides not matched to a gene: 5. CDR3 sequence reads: CASSYSLDRGSYEQYF. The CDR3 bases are TGTGCCAGCAGTTACTCGCTCGACAGGGGTTCCTACGAGCAGTACTTC.

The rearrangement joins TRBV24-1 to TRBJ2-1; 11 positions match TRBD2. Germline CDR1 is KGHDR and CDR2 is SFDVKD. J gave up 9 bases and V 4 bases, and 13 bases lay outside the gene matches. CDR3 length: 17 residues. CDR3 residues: CATSDPTSGRGDGEQFF. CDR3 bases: TGTGCCACCAGTGACCCCACTAGCGGGAGAGGTGATGGTGAGCAGTTCTTC.

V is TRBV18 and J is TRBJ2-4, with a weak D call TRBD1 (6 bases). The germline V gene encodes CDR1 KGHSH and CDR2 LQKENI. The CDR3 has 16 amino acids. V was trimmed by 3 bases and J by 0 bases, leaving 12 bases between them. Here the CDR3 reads CASSPGHLSAKNIQYF. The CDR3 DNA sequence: TGTGCCAGCTCACCGGGACACCTCTCAGCCAAAAACATTCAGTACTTC.

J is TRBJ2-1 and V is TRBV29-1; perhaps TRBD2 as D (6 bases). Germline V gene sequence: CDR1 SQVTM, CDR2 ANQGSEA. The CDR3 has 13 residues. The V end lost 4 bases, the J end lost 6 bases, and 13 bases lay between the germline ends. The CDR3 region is CSVVGGVSNEQFF. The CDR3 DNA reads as TGCAGCGTTGTCGGGGGAGTTTCCAATGAGCAGTTCTTC.

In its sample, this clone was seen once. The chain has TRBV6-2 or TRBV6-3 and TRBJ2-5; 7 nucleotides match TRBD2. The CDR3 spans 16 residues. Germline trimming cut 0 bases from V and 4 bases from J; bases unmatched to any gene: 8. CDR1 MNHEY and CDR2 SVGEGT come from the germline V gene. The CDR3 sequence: CASSYSLAGVTETQYF. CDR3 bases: TGTGCCAGCAGTTACTCGTTGGCGGGAGTAACAGAGACCCAGTACTTC.

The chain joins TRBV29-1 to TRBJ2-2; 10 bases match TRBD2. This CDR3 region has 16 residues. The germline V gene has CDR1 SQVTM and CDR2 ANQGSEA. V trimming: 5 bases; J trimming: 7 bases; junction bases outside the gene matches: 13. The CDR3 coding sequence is TGCAGCGTTAAACTAGCGGGGCTTCTACAGGGCGGGGAGCTGTTTTTT. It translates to CSVKLAGLLQGGELFF.

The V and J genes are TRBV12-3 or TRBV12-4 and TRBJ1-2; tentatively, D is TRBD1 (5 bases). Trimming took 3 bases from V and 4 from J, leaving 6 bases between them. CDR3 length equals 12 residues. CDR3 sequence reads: CASSLGLYGYTF. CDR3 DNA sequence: TGTGCCAGCAGTTTGGGGCTCTATGGCTACACCTTC.

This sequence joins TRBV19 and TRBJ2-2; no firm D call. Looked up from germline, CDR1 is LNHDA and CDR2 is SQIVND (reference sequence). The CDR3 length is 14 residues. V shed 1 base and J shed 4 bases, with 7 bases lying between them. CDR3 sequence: CASSIGSGTGELFF. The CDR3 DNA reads TGTGCCAGTAGTATAGGGTCCGGCACCGGGGAGCTGTTTTTT. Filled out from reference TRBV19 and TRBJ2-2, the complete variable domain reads DGGITQSPKYLFRKEGQNVTLSCEQNLNHDAMYWYRQDPGQGLRLIYYSQIVNDFQKGDIAEGYSVSREKKESFPLTVTSAQKNPTAFYLCASSIGSGTGELFFGEGSRLTVL.

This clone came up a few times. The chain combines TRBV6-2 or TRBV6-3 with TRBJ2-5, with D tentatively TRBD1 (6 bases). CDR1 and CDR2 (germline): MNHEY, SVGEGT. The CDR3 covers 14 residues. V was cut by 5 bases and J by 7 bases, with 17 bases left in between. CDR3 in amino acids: CASSETARGGTQYF. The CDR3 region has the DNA TGTGCCAGCAGTGAGACAGCCCGAGGGGGGACCCAGTACTTC.

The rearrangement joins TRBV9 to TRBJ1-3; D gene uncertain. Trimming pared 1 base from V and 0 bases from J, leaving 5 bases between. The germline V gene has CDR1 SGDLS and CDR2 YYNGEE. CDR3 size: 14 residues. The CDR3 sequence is CASSVKSSGNTIYF. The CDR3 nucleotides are TGTGCCAGCAGCGTAAAGAGCTCTGGAAACACCATATATTTT.

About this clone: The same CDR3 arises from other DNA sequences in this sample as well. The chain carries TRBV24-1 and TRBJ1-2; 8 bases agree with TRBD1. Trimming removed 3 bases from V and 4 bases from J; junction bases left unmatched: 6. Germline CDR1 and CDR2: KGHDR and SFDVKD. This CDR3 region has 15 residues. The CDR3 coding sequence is TGTGCCACCAGTGATCCCACAGGGGGAGGCTATGGCTACACCTTC. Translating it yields CATSDPTGGGYGYTF.

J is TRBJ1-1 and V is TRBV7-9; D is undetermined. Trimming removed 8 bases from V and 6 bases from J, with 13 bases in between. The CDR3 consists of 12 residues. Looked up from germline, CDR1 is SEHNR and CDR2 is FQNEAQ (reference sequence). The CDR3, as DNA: TGTGCCAGCCGAACCCAGAGGGCTGAAGCTTTCTTT. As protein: CASRTQRAEAFF. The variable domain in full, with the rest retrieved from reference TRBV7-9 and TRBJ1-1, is DTGVSQNPRHKITKRGQNVTFRCDPISEHNRLYWYRQTLGQGPEFLTYFQNEAQLEKSRLLSDRFSAERPKGSFSTLEIQRTEQGDSAMYLCASRTQRAEAFFGQGTRLTVV.

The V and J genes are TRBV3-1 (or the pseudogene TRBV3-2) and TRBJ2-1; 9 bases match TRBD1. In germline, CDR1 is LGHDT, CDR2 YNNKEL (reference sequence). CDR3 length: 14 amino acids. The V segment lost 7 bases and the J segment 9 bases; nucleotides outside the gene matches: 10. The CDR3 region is CASKDRGLIGEQFF. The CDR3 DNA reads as TGTGCCAGCAAGGACAGGGGCCTAATTGGTGAGCAGTTCTTC.